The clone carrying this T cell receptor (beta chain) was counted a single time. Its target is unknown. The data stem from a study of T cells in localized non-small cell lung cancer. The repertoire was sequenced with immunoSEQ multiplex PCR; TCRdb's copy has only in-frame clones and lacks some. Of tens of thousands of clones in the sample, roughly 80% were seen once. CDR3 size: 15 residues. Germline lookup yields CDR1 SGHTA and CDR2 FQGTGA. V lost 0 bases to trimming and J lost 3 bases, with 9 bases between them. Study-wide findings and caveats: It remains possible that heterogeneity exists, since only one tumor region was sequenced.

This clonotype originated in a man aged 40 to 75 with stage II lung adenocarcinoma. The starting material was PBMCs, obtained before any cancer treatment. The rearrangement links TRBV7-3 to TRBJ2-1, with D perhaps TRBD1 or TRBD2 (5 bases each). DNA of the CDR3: TGTGCCAGCAGCTTAACAGGGGACGGCTACAATGAGCAGTTCTTC. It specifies CASSLTGDGYNEQFF.